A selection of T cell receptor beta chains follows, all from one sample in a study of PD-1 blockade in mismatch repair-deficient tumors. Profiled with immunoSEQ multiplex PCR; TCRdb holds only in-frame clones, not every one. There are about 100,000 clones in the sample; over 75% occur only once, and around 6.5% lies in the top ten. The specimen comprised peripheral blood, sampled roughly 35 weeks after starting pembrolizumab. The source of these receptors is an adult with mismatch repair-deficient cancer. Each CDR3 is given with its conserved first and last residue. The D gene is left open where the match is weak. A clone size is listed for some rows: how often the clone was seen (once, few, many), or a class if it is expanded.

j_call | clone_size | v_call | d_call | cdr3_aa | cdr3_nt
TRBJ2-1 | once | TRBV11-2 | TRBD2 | CASAWEGLAGGSSYNEQFF | TGTGCCAGCGCCTGGGAAGGACTAGCGGGAGGGAGCTCCTACAATGAGCAGTTCTTC
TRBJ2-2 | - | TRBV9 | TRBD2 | CASSTPLAGVHTGELFF | TGTGCCAGCAGCACACCCCTAGCGGGAGTTCACACCGGGGAGCTGTTTTTT
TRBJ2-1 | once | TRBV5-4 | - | CASSLVGGQGVGNEQFF | TGTGCCAGCAGCTTGGTGGGGGGTCAGGGGGTCGGCAATGAGCAGTTCTTC
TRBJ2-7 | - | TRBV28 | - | CASRYGGPGEQYF | TGTGCCAGCAGATATGGGGGCCCTGGCGAGCAGTACTTC
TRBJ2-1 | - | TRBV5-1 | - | CASHRDTLYNEQFF | TGCGCCAGCCATCGGGACACTCTATACAATGAGCAGTTCTTC
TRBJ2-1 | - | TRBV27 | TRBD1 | CASTPGGTGAYNEQFF | TGTGCCAGCACTCCAGGCGGGACAGGAGCCTACAATGAGCAGTTCTTC
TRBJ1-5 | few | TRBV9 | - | CASSAGQNQPQHF | TGTGCCAGCAGCGCTGGACAGAATCAGCCCCAGCATTTT
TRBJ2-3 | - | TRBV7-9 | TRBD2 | CASSARLAREYF | TGTGCCAGCAGCGCCCGACTAGCGCGGGAGTATTTT
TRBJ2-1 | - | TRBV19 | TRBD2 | CATSSGRQNEQFF | TGTGCCACCTCTAGCGGGAGGCAGAATGAGCAGTTCTTC
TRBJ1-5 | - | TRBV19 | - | CASSDISGRANQPQHF | TGTGCCAGTAGTGACATCTCAGGGAGGGCGAATCAGCCCCAGCATTTT
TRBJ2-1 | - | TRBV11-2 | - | CASSLGRLEQFF | TGTGCCAGCAGCTTAGGCAGACTAGAGCAGTTCTTC
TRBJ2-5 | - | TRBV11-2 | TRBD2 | CASSFLAGQETQYF | TGTGCCAGCAGCTTTCTAGCGGGCCAAGAGACCCAGTACTTC
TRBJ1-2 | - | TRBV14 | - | CASSPTSGAGYTF | TGTGCCAGCAGCCCTACTTCGGGGGCTGGCTACACCTTC